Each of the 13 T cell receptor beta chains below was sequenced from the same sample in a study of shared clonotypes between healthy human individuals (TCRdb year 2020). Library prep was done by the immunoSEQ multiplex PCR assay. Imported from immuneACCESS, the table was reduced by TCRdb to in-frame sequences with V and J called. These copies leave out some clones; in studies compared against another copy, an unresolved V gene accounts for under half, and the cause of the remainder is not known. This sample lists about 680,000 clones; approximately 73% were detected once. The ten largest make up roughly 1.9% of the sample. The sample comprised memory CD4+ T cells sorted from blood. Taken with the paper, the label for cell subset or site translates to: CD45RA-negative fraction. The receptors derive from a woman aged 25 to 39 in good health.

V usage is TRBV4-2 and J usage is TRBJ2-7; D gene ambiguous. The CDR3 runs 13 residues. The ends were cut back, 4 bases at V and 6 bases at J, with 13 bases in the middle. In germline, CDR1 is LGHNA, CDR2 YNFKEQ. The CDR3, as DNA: TGTGCCAGCAGCCCCAACCGGGCAGGCGAGCAGTACTTC. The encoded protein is CASSPNRAGEQYF.

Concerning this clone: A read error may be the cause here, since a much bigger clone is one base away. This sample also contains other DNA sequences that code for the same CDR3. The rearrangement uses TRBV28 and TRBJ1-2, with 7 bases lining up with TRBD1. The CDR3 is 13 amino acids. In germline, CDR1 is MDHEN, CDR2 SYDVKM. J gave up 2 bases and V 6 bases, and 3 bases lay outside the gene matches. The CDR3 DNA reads TGTGCCAGCAGCCGGGGACAGAACTATGGCTACACCTTC. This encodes CASSRGQNYGYTF.

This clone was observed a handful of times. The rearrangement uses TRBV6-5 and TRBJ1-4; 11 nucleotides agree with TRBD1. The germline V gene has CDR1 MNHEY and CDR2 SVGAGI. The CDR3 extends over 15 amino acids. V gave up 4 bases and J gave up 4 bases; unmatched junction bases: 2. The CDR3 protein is CASSWTGGRNEKLFF. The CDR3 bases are TGTGCCAGCAGTTGGACAGGGGGCCGTAATGAAAAACTGTTTTTT.

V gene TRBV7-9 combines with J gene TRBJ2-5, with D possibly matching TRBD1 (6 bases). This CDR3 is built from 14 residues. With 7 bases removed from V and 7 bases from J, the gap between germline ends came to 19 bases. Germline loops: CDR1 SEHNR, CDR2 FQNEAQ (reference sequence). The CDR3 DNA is TGTGCCAGCACTTATAACCAGGGGCCAGGGACCCAGTACTTC. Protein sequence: CASTYNQGPGTQYF.

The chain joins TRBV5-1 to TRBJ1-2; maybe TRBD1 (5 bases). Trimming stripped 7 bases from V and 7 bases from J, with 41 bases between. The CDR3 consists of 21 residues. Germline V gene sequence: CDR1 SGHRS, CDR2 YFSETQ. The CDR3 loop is CASGRHPGQPEITAGPSGYTF. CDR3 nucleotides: TGCGCCAGCGGGCGCCACCCAGGTCAGCCGGAAATCACCGCAGGGCCCAGTGGCTACACCTTC.

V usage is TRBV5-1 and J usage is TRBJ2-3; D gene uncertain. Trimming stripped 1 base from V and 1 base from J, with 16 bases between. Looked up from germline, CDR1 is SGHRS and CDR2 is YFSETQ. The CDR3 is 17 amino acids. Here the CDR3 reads CASSLRPLGGRTDTQYF. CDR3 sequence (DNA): TGCGCCAGCAGCTTGCGCCCCCTGGGCGGACGCACAGATACGCAGTATTTT.

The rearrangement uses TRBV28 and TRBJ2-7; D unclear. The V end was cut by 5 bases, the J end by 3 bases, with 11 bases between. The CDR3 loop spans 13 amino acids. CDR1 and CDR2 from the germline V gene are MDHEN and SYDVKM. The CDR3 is CASSPHENYEQYF. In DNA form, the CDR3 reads TGTGCCAGCAGTCCCCACGAGAACTACGAGCAGTACTTC.

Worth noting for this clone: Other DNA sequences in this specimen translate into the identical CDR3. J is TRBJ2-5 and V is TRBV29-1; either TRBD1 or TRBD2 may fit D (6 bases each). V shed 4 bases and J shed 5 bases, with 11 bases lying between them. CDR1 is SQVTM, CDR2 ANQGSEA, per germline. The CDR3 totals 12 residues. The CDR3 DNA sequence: TGCAGCGTTGGGGGGCTAGCGGAGACCCAGTACTTC. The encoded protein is CSVGGLAETQYF.

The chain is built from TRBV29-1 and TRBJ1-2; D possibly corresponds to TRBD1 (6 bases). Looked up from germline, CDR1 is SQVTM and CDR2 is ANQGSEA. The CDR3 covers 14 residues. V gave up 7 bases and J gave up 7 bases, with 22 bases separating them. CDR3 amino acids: CSAPVRGGTGGYTF. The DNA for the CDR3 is TGCAGCGCCCCGGTACGTGGGGGCACGGGTGGCTACACCTTC.

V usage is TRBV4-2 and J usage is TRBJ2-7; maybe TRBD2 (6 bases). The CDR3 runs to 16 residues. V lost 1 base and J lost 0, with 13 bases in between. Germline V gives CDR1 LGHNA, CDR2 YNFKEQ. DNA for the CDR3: TGTGCCAGCAGCCAAGCGGCGGGAATAAGCTCCTACGAGCAGTACTTC. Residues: CASSQAAGISSYEQYF.

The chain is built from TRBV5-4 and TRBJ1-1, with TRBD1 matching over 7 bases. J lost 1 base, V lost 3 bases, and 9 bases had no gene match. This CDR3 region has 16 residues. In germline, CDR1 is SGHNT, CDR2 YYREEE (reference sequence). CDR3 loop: CASSSRRDSPNTEAFF. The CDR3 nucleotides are TGTGCCAGCAGCTCTCGCCGGGACAGCCCGAACACTGAAGCTTTCTTT.

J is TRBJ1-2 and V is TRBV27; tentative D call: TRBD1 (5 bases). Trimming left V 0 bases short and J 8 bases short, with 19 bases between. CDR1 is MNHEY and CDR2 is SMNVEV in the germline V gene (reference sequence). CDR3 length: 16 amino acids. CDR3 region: CASSLSTGRFREGYTF. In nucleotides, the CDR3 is TGTGCCAGCAGTTTATCAACCGGACGCTTCAGGGAGGGCTACACCTTC.

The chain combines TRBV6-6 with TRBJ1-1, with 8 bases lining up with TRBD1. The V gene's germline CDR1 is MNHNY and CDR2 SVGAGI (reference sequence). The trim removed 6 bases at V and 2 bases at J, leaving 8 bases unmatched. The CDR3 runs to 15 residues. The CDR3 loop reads CASRPPTGANTEAFF. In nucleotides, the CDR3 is TGTGCCAGCAGGCCACCGACAGGGGCTAACACTGAAGCTTTCTTT.